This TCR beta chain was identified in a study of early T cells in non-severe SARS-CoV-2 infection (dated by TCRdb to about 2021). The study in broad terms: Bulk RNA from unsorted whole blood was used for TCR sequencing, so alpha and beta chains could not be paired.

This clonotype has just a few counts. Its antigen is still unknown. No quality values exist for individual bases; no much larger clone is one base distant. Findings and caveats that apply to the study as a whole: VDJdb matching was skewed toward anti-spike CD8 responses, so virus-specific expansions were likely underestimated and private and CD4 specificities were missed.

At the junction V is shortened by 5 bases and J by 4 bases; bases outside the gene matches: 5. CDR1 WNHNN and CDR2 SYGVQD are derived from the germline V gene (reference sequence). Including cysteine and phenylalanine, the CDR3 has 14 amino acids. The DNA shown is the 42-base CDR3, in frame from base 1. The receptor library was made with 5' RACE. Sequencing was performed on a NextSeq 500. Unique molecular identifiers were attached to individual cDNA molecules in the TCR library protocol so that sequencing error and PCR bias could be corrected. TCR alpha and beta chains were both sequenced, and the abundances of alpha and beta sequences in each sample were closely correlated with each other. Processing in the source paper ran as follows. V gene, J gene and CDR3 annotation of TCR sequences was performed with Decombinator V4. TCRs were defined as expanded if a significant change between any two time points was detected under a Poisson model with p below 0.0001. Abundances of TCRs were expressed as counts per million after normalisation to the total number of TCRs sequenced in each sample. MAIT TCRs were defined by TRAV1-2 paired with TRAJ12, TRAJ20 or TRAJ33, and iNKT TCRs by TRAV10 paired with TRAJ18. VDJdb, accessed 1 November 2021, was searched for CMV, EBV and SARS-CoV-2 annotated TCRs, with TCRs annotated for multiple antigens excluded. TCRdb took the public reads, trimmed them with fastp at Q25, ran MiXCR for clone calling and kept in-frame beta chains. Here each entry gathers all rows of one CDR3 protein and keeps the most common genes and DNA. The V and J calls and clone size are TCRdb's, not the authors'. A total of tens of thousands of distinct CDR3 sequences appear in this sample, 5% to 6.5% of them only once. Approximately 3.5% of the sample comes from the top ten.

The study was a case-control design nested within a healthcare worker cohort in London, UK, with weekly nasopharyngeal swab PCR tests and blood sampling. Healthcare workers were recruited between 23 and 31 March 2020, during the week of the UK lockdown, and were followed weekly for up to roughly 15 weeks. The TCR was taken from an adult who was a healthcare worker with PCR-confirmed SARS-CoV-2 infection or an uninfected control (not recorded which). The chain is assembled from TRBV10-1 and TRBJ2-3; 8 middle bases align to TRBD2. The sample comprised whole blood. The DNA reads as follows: TGCGCCAGCAGTACCGGGACTAGGCCAGATACGCAGTATTTT. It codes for CASSTGTRPDTQYF.